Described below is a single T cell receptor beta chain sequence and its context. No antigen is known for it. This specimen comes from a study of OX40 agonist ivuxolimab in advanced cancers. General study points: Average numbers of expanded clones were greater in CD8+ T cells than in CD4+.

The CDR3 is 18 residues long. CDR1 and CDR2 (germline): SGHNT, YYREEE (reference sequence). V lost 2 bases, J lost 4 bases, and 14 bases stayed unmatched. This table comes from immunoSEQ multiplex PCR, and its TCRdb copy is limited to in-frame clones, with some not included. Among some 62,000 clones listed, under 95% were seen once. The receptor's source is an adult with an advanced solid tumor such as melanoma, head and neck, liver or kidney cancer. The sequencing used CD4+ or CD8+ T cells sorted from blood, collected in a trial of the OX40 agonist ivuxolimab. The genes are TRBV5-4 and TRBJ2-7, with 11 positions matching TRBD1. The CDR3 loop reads CASSLPGQGVGRSYEQYF. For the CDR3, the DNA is TGTGCCAGCAGCTTACCGGGACAGGGGGTCGGGAGGTCTTACGAGCAGTACTTC. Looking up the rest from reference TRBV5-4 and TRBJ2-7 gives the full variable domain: ETGVTQSPTHLIKTRGQQVTLRCSSQSGHNTVSWYQQALGQGPQFIFQYYREEENGRGNFPPRFSGLQFPNYSSELNVNALELDDSALYLCASSLPGQGVGRSYEQYFGPGTRLTVT.